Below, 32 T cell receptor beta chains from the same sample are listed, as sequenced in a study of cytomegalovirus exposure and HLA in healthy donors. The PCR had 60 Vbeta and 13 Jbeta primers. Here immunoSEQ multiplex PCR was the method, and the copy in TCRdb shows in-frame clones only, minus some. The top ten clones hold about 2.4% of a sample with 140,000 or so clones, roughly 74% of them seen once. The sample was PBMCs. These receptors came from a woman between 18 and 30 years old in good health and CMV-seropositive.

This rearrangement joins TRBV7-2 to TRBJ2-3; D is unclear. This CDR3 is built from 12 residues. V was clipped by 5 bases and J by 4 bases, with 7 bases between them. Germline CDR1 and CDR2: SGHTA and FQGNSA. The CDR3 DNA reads TGTGCCAGCAGCCCAGCGCCAGATACGCAGTATTTT. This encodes CASSPAPDTQYF.

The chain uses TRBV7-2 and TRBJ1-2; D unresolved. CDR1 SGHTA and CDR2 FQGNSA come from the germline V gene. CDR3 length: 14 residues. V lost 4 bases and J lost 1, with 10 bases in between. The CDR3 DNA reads TGTGCCAGCAGCTACGCGGGTTTTAACTATGGCTACACCTTC. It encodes CASSYAGFNYGYTF.

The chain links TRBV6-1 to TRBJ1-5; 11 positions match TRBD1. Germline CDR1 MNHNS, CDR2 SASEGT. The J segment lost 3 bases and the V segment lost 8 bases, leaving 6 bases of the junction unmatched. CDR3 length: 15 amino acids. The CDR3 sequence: CASSGQGALNQPQHF. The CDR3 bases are TGTGCCAGCTCCGGACAGGGGGCACTCAATCAGCCCCAGCATTTT.

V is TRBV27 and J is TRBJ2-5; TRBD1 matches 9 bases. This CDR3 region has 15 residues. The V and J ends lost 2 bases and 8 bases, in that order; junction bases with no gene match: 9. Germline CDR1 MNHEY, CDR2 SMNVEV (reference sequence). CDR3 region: CASSLGDRGSNTQYF. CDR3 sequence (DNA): TGTGCCAGCAGTTTAGGAGACAGGGGGTCGAACACCCAGTACTTC.

The CDR3 DNA sequence: TGTGCCAGCAGCTCGGGACAGGGTAATTCACCCCTCCACTTT. Translated: CASSSGQGNSPLHF. The J gene is TRBJ1-6, the V gene TRBV7-9; 9 bases map to TRBD1. Looked up from germline, CDR1 is SEHNR and CDR2 is FQNEAQ (reference sequence). V lost 4 bases and J lost 6; bases outside the gene matches: 1. The CDR3 has 14 residues.

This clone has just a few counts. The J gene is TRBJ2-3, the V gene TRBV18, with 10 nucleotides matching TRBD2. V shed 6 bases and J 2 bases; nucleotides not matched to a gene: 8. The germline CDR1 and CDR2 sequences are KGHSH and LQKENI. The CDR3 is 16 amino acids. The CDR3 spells CASSHGLAELTDTQYF. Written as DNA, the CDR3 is TGTGCCAGCTCTCATGGACTAGCGGAACTCACAGATACGCAGTATTTT.

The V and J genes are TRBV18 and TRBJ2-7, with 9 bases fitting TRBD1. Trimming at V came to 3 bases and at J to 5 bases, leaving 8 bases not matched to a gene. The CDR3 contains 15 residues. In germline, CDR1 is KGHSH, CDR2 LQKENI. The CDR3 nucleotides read TGTGCCAGCTCACCGCCAGGACAGGGGAGCAACGAGCAGTACTTC. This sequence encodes CASSPPGQGSNEQYF.

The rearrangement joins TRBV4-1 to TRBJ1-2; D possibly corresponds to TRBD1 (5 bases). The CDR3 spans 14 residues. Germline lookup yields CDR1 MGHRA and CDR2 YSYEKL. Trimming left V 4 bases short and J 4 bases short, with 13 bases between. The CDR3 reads CASSPTGGGYGYTF. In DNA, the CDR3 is TGCGCCAGCAGCCCTACTGGGGGGGGCTATGGCTACACCTTC.

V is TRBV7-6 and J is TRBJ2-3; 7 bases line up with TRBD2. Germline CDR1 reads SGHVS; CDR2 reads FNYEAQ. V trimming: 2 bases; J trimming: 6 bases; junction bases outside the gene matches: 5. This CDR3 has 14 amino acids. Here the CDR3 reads CASSLYLAGDTQYF. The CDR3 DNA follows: TGTGCCAGCAGCTTATACTTAGCGGGTGATACGCAGTATTTT. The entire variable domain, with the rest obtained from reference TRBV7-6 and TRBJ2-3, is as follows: GAGVSQSPRYKVTKRGQDVALRCDPISGHVSLYWYRQALGQGPEFLTYFNYEAQQDKSGLPNDRFSAERPEGSISTLTIQRTEQRDSAMYRCASSLYLAGDTQYFGPGTRLTVL.

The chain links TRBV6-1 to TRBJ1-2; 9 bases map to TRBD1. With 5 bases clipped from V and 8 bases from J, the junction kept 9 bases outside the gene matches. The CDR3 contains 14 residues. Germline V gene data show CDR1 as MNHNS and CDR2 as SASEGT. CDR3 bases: TGTGCCAGCAGTCAGCAGGGACAGGGAAGGGGCTACACCTTC. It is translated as CASSQQGQGRGYTF.

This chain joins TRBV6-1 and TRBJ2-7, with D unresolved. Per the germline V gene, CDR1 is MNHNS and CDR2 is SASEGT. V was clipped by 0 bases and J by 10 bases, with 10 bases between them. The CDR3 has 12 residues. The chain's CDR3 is CASSEALRLQYF. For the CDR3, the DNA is TGTGCCAGCAGTGAAGCGCTGAGGCTCCAGTACTTC.

The CDR3 region has the DNA TGTGCCAGCAGTTTCCAGGGTGGTAATGAAAAACTGTTTTTT. Translation: CASSFQGGNEKLFF. V and J are TRBV7-2 and TRBJ1-4, with a weak D call TRBD1 (5 bases). The germline V gene has CDR1 SGHTA and CDR2 FQGNSA. The CDR3 length is 14 residues. Deletions cut 6 bases from V and 4 bases from J, with 12 bases between. The whole variable domain, remainder taken from reference TRBV7-2 and TRBJ1-4, is GAGVSQSPSNKVTEKGKDVELRCDPISGHTALYWYRQSLGQGLEFLIYFQGNSAPDKSGLPSDRFSAERTGGSVSTLTIQRTQQEDSAVYLCASSFQGGNEKLFFGSGTQLSVL.

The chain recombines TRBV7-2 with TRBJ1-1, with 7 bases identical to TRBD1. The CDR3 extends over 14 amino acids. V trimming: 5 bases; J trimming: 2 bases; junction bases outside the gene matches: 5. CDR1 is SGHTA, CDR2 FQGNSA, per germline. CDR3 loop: CASSLQGQNTEAFF. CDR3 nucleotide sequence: TGTGCCAGCAGCCTACAGGGGCAAAACACTGAAGCTTTCTTT.

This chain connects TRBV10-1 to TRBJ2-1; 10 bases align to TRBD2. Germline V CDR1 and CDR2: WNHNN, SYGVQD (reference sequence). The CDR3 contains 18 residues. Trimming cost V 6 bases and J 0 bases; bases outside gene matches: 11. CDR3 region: CASSDQRGGLGSYNEQFF. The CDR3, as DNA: TGCGCCAGCAGCGACCAGCGGGGGGGCCTAGGCTCCTACAATGAGCAGTTCTTC.

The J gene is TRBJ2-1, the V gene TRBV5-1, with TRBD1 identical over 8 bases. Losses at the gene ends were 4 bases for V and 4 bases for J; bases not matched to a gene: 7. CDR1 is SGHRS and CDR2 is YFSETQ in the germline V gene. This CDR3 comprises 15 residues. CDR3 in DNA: TGCGCCAGCAGCCAGGACAGGGTGAGTTACAATGAGCAGTTCTTC. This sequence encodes CASSQDRVSYNEQFF.

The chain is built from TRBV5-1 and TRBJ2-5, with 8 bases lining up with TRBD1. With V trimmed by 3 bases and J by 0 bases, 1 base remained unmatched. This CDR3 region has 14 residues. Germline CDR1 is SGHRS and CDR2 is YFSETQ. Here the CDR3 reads CASSSDRDQETQYF. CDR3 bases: TGCGCCAGCAGCTCGGACAGGGACCAAGAGACCCAGTACTTC.

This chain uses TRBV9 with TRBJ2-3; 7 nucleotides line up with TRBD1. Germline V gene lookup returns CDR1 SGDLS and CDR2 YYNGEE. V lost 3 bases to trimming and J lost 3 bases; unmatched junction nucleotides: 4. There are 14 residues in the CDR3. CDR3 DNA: TGTGCCAGCAGCGAGACGACAGGGACAGATACGCAGTATTTT. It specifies CASSETTGTDTQYF.

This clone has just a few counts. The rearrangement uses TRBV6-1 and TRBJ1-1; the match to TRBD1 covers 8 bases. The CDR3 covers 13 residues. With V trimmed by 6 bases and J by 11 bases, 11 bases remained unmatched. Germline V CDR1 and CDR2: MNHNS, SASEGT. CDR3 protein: CASSESGGGGAFF. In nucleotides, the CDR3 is TGTGCCAGCAGCGAATCAGGGGGCGGAGGGGCTTTCTTT.

This chain's CDR3 is CASSPVAGGKNEQYF. In nucleotides, the CDR3 is TGTGCCAGCAGCCCAGTGGCAGGGGGAAAGAACGAGCAGTACTTC. The chain recombines TRBV7-9 with TRBJ2-7; 7 nucleotides agree with TRBD1. The V gene end was trimmed by 5 bases and the J gene end by 5 bases; junction bases not matched to a gene: 12. The CDR3 consists of 15 residues. Per the germline V gene, CDR1 is SEHNR and CDR2 is FQNEAQ (reference sequence).

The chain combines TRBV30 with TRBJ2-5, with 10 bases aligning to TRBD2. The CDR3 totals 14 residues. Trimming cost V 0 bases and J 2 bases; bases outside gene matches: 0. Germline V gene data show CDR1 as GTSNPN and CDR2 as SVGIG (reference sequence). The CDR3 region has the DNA TGTGCCTGGAGTGTACTAGCGGGGCAAGAGACCCAGTACTTC. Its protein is CAWSVLAGQETQYF.

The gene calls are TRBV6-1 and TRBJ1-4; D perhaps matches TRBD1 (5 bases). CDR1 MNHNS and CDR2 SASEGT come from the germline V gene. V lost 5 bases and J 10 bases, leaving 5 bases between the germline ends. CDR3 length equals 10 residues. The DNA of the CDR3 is TGTGCCAGCAGTCAGGGAAAACTGTTTTTT. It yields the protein CASSQGKLFF.

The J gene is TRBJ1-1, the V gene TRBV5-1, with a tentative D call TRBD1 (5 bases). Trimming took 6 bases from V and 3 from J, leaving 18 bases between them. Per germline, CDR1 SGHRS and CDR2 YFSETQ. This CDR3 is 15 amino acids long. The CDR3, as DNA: TGCGCCAGCACCGCGGGGGGGTTGGGGCACACTGAAGCTTTCTTT. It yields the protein CASTAGGLGHTEAFF.

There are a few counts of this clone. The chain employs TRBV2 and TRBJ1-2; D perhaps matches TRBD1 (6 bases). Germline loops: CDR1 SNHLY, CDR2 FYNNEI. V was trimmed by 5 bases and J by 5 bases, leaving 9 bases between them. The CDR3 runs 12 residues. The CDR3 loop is CASSPGDYGYTF. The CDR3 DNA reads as TGTGCCAGCAGTCCAGGGGATTATGGCTACACCTTC.

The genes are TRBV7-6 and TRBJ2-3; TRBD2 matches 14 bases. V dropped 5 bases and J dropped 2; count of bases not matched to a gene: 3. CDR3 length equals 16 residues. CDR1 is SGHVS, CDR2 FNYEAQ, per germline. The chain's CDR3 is CASSRTSGGPTDTQYF. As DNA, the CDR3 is TGTGCCAGCAGCAGGACTAGCGGGGGGCCCACAGATACGCAGTATTTT.

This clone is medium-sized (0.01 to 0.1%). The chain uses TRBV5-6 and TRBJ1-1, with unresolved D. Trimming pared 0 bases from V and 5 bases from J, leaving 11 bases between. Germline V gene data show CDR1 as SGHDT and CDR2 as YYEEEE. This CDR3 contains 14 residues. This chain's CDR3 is CASSLALISTEAFF. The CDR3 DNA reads TGTGCCAGCAGCTTGGCCCTTATCTCTACTGAAGCTTTCTTT.

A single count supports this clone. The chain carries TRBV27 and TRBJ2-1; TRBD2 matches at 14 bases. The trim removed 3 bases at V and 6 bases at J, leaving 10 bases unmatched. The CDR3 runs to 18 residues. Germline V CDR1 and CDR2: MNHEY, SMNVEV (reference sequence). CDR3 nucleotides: TGTGCCAGCAGTTTGGGGGGAGGACTAGCGGGGGGCACCAATGAGCAGTTCTTC. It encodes CASSLGGGLAGGTNEQFF.

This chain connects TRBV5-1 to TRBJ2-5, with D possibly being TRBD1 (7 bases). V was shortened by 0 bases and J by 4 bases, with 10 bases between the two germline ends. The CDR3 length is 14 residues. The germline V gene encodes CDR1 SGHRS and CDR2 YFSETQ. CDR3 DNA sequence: TGCGCCAGCAGCTTGGCAGGGGGGTCAGAGACCCAGTACTTC. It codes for CASSLAGGSETQYF.

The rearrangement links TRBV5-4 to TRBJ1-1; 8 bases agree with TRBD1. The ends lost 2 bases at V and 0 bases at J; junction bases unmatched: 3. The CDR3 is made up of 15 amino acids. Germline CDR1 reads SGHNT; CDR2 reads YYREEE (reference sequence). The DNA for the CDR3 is TGTGCCAGCAGCTTAGGACAGGGCGTGAACACTGAAGCTTTCTTT. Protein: CASSLGQGVNTEAFF.

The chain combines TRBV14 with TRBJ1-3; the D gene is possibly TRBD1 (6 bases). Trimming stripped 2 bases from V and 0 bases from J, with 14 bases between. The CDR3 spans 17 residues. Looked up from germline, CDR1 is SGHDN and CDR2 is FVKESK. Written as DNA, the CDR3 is TGTGCCAGCAGCCAAAGGACAGATATGTCCTCTGGAAACACCATATATTTT. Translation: CASSQRTDMSSGNTIYF.

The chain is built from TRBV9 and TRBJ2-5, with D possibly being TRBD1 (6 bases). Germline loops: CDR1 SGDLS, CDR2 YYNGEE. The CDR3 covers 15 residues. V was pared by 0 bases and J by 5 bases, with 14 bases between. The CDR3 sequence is CASSVDRGMGETQYF. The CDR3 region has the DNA TGTGCCAGCAGCGTAGATAGGGGGATGGGGGAGACCCAGTACTTC.

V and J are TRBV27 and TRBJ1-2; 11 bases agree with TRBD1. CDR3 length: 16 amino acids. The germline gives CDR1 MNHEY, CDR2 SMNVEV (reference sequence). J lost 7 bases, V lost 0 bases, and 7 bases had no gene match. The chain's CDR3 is CASSLSWRTGGGGYTF. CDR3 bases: TGTGCCAGCAGTTTATCCTGGCGGACAGGGGGCGGTGGCTACACCTTC.

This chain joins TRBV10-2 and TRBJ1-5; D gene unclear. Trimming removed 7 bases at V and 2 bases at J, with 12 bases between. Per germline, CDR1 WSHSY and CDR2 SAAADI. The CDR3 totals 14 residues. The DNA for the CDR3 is TGCGCCAGCAACCAACAGCCGGGCAATCAGCCCCAGCATTTT. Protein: CASNQQPGNQPQHF.